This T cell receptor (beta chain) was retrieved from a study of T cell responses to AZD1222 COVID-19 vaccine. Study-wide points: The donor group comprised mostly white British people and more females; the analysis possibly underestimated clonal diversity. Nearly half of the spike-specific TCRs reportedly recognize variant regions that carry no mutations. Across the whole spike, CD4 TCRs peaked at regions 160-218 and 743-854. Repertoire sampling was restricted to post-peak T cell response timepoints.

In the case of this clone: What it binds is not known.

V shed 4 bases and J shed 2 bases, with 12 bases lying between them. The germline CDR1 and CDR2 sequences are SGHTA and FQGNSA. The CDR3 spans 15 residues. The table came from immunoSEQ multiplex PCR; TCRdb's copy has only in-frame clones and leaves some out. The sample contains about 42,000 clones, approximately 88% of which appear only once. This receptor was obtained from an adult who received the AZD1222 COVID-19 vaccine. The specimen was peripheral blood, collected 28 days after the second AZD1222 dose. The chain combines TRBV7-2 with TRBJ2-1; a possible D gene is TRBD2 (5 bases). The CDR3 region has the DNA TGTGCCAGCAGCTCCTTTAGCGCCACCTACAATGAGCAGTTCTTC. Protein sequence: CASSSFSATYNEQFF.